The 31 T cell receptor beta chains given below trace back to one sample, sequenced in a study of shared clonotypes between healthy human individuals. Measured with immunoSEQ multiplex PCR; TCRdb has only the in-frame clones, and not every one. Seen here are over 700,000 clones, around 77% observed once, and the top ten hold under 2%. The sample taken for sequencing was memory CD4+ T cells sorted from blood. Subset denoted: CD45RA-negative fraction. Receptors were obtained from a woman aged 25 to 39 in good health.

The chain is built from TRBV5-6 and TRBJ2-7; the D gene is possibly TRBD1 (6 bases). The CDR3 is 14 residues long. Germline V lookup: CDR1 SGHDT, CDR2 YYEEEE. Trimming took 0 bases from V and 6 from J, leaving 13 bases between them. As DNA, the CDR3 is TGTGCCAGCAGCTTGGGACAGGCACGGGTCGAGCAGTACTTC. The encoded protein is CASSLGQARVEQYF.

In DNA form, the CDR3 reads TGCGCCAGCAGCCAAGATCGGGCCGGACTCACAGATACGCAGTATTTT. Amino acid sequence: CASSQDRAGLTDTQYF. V is TRBV4-1 and J is TRBJ2-3; the D gene is possibly TRBD2 (5 bases). Trimming shortened V by 0 bases and J by 2 bases, and 12 bases separated the two germline ends. Per the germline V gene, CDR1 is MGHRA and CDR2 is YSYEKL. The CDR3 contains 16 residues.

The chain has TRBV5-1 and TRBJ2-5, with TRBD2 identical over 8 bases. CDR1 is SGHRS, CDR2 YFSETQ, per germline. V was pared by 1 base and J by 1 base, with 3 bases of the junction left unmatched. This CDR3 has 15 amino acids. Here the CDR3 reads CASSLTSGSQETQYF. CDR3 DNA: TGCGCCAGCAGCTTGACTAGCGGTAGCCAAGAGACCCAGTACTTC.

The V and J genes are TRBV7-6 and TRBJ2-7; D gene ambiguous. Trimming took off 5 bases at V and 6 bases at J, with 20 bases between the two ends. Germline V CDR1 and CDR2: SGHVS, FNYEAQ. The CDR3 extends over 15 amino acids. The DNA of the CDR3 is TGTGCCAGCAGCGCCCGGTTAAGGCACCCGGGCGAGCAGTACTTC. This translates into CASSARLRHPGEQYF.

The chain links TRBV18 to TRBJ2-5; the match to TRBD2 covers 15 bases. Trimming took 8 bases from V and 3 from J; bases not matched to a gene: 4. The CDR3 has 15 amino acids. The germline V gene has CDR1 KGHSH and CDR2 LQKENI. The CDR3 sequence: CASARTSGGEETQYF. The CDR3 region has the DNA TGTGCCAGCGCCCGGACTAGCGGGGGGGAAGAGACCCAGTACTTC.

This sequence joins TRBV28 and TRBJ2-7, with D uncertain. This CDR3 comprises 12 residues. Germline-derived CDR1 and CDR2 are MDHEN and SYDVKM. V was cut by 5 bases and J by 3 bases, with 8 bases left in between. Here the CDR3 DNA reads TGTGCCAGCAGTCGACACAACTACGAGCAGTACTTC. It translates to CASSRHNYEQYF.

J is TRBJ2-5 and V is TRBV5-1, with D possibly being TRBD1 (6 bases). The germline V gene encodes CDR1 SGHRS and CDR2 YFSETQ. The CDR3 is 14 residues long. V gave up 4 bases and J gave up 1 base, with 11 bases separating them. The CDR3 bases are TGCGCCAGCAGCAGGTGGGACACCCAAGAGACCCAGTACTTC. This sequence encodes CASSRWDTQETQYF.

J is TRBJ1-5 and V is TRBV19; TRBD1 might be the D (6 bases). V lost 10 bases and J 1 base, leaving 17 bases between the germline ends. The V gene's germline CDR1 is LNHDA and CDR2 SQIVND (reference sequence). This CDR3 has 15 amino acids. The CDR3 DNA follows: TGTGCCACTCAGGTAAATGACAGGAGCAATCAGCCCCAGCATTTT. Its protein is CATQVNDRSNQPQHF.

This clone appeared a few times. This chain links TRBV27 with TRBJ1-1, with TRBD1 as a possible D gene (5 bases). Germline lookup yields CDR1 MNHEY and CDR2 SMNVEV (reference sequence). The CDR3 contains 13 residues. The ends were cut back, 2 bases at V and 12 bases at J, with 16 bases in the middle. The CDR3 spells CASSLGGFPGTFF. The CDR3 DNA follows: TGTGCCAGCAGTTTAGGGGGGTTCCCTGGGACTTTCTTT.

Concerning this clone: Other DNA sequences of this sample code for an identical CDR3. V gene TRBV18 combines with J gene TRBJ2-7, with D maybe TRBD1 (6 bases). This CDR3 is 14 amino acids long. Looked up from germline, CDR1 is KGHSH and CDR2 is LQKENI. Trimming left V 1 base short and J 2 bases short, with 9 bases between. The CDR3 here is CASSPRRGPYEQYF. CDR3 DNA: TGTGCCAGCTCACCACGCAGGGGACCCTACGAGCAGTACTTC.

The chain carries TRBV25-1 and TRBJ2-1; 15 positions agree with TRBD2. The V segment lost 3 bases and the J segment 3 bases; nucleotides outside the gene matches: 6. Germline-derived CDR1 and CDR2 are MGHDK and SYGVNS. The CDR3 is made up of 18 amino acids. The CDR3, as DNA: TGTGCCAGCAGTGACACCGGACTAGCGGGAGGGGTCTACAATGAGCAGTTCTTC. Protein product: CASSDTGLAGGVYNEQFF.

This rearrangement joins TRBV19 to TRBJ1-4; possibly TRBD1 for D (6 bases). The CDR3 consists of 15 residues. Trimming took off 6 bases at V and 0 bases at J, with 11 bases between the two ends. Germline V lookup: CDR1 LNHDA, CDR2 SQIVND (reference sequence). CDR3 region: CASSSEGATNEKLFF. The CDR3 nucleotides are TGTGCCAGTAGCTCGGAGGGGGCAACTAATGAAAAACTGTTTTTT.

The V gene is TRBV28, the J gene TRBJ2-4; D unclear. Trimming cost V 7 bases and J 1 base, with 8 bases left between them. The CDR3 has 13 amino acids. Germline V gene data show CDR1 as MDHEN and CDR2 as SYDVKM. The CDR3 is CASTTGAKNIQYF. The CDR3 coding sequence is TGTGCCAGCACCACCGGCGCCAAAAACATTCAGTACTTC.

Turning to this clone: Mismatch with germline at one junction end may stem from a read error. The chain joins TRBV6-1 to TRBJ2-7; the match to TRBD2 covers 8 bases. The germline gives CDR1 MNHNS, CDR2 SASEGT. This CDR3 comprises 12 residues. The CDR3, as DNA: TGTGCCAGCAGTTTATACCGGGACGGGAGGGACTTC. It encodes CASSLYRDGRDF.

CDR3 coding DNA: TGTGCCAGCAGTGAAGAACAGTTAGCCAAAAACATTCAGTACTTC. Translating it yields CASSEEQLAKNIQYF. This chain uses TRBV2 with TRBJ2-4, with unresolved D. The V end lost 1 base, the J end lost 0 bases, and 7 bases lay between the germline ends. Germline assignment: CDR1 SNHLY and CDR2 FYNNEI. The CDR3 is made up of 15 amino acids.

The chain combines TRBV19 with TRBJ2-1, with TRBD2 matching over 10 bases. The CDR3 contains 14 residues. Germline V gene data show CDR1 as LNHDA and CDR2 as SQIVND (reference sequence). V lost 10 bases to trimming and J lost 4 bases; unmatched junction nucleotides: 7. The CDR3 DNA follows: TGTGCCATCGCGACTAGCGGGTATTACAATGAGCAGTTCTTC. It specifies CAIATSGYYNEQFF.

V is TRBV18 and J is TRBJ2-7; no reliable D call. The V end lost 3 bases, the J end lost 3 bases, and 9 bases lay between the germline ends. The CDR3 consists of 13 residues. Looked up from germline, CDR1 is KGHSH and CDR2 is LQKENI. The CDR3 loop is CASSPVQNYEQYF. CDR3 nucleotide sequence: TGTGCCAGCTCACCGGTCCAGAACTACGAGCAGTACTTC.

This clone turned up a few times. The chain employs TRBV30 and TRBJ1-3, with a possible D match to TRBD1 (5 bases). CDR1 GTSNPN and CDR2 SVGIG come from the germline V gene (reference sequence). This CDR3 contains 14 residues. Trimming removed 6 bases from V and 4 bases from J, with 16 bases in between. The CDR3 sequence is CACSKGTIGNTIYF. Written as DNA, the CDR3 is TGTGCCTGCTCGAAAGGGACCATCGGAAACACCATATATTTT.

In this sample, this clone turned up a few times. The rearrangement uses TRBV15 and TRBJ2-6; no definite D call. The V gene's germline CDR1 is LNHNV and CDR2 YYDKDF (reference sequence). The CDR3 contains 18 residues. V was cut by 0 bases and J by 0 bases, with 12 bases left in between. CDR3 residues: CATSRDGVGVSGANVLTF. The CDR3 coding sequence is TGTGCCACCAGCAGAGATGGGGTGGGCGTCTCTGGGGCCAACGTCCTGACTTTC. The full variable domain, rest sourced from reference TRBV15 and TRBJ2-6, is DAMVIQNPRYQVTQFGKPVTLSCSQTLNHNVMYWYQQKSSQAPKLLFHYYDKDFNNEADTPDNFQSRRPNTSFCFLDIRSPGLGDTAMYLCATSRDGVGVSGANVLTFGAGSRLTVL.

V is TRBV19 and J is TRBJ2-3, with D possibly being TRBD2 (5 bases). Germline assignment: CDR1 LNHDA and CDR2 SQIVND (reference sequence). The CDR3 is 14 amino acids. V dropped 10 bases and J dropped 2 bases, with 16 bases sitting between them. CDR3 amino acids: CATAQPAATDTQYF. CDR3 nucleotide sequence: TGTGCCACCGCCCAGCCAGCGGCCACAGATACGCAGTATTTT.

J is TRBJ2-3 and V is TRBV27; TRBD2 agrees at 9 bases. The germline CDR1 and CDR2 sequences are MNHEY and SMNVEV (reference sequence). CDR3 length equals 18 residues. The junction had 15 bases not matched to a gene; V was cut back by 2 bases and J by 6 bases. This CDR3 reads CASSLALYSGSNLDTQYF. For the CDR3, the DNA is TGTGCCAGCAGTTTAGCCCTTTATAGCGGGAGTAACTTGGATACGCAGTATTTT.

The chain uses TRBV28 and TRBJ1-1; D unclear. The germline V gene encodes CDR1 MDHEN and CDR2 SYDVKM. The CDR3 consists of 13 residues. V was trimmed by 4 bases and J by 0 bases, leaving 6 bases between them. CDR3 nucleotides: TGTGCCAGCAGTTCTACATTGAACACTGAAGCTTTCTTT. Amino acid sequence: CASSSTLNTEAFF. Full variable domain (rest looked up from reference TRBV28 and TRBJ1-1): DVKVTQSSRYLVKRTGEKVFLECVQDMDHENMFWYRQDPGLGLRLIYFSYDVKMKEKGDIPEGYSVSREKKERFSLILESASTNQTSMYLCASSSTLNTEAFFGQGTRLTVV.

The chain carries TRBV7-7 and TRBJ2-1; either TRBD1 or TRBD2 may supply D (7 bases each). The germline CDR1 and CDR2 sequences are SSHAT and FNYEAQ (reference sequence). The CDR3 extends over 13 amino acids. Trimming left V 5 bases short and J 7 bases short, with 12 bases between. CDR3 amino acids: CASSQGGANEQFF. In DNA form, the CDR3 reads TGTGCCAGCAGCCAGGGGGGGGCGAATGAGCAGTTCTTC.

The chain carries TRBV2 and TRBJ2-1; D is ambiguous. The germline V and J ends were trimmed by 7 bases and 9 bases, with 16 bases remaining between them. Germline CDR1 is SNHLY and CDR2 is FYNNEI. The CDR3 sequence is 13 residues long. The CDR3 DNA reads as TGTGCCAGCACTCTAGGGCTATCTCCTGAGCAGTTCTTC. It is translated as CASTLGLSPEQFF.

This clone was picked up a small number of times. The chain links TRBV6-6 to TRBJ1-5; tentatively, D is TRBD1 (6 bases). The length of the CDR3 is 16 residues. Trimming took 6 bases from V and 3 from J, leaving 18 bases between them. CDR1 and CDR2 (germline): MNHNY, SVGAGI (reference sequence). The DNA for the CDR3 is TGTGCCAGCAGATATCGGGGGGGCGGGCACAATCAGCCCCAGCATTTT. It translates to CASRYRGGGHNQPQHF.

The genes are TRBV14 and TRBJ2-1, with D hard to call. The germline V and J ends were trimmed by 0 bases and 8 bases, with 8 bases remaining between them. Germline V gene data show CDR1 as SGHDN and CDR2 as FVKESK. The CDR3 is made up of 13 amino acids. The CDR3 bases are TGTGCCAGCAGCCAAGATCTCGCTTATGAGCAGTTCTTC. Its translation: CASSQDLAYEQFF.

This clone was recorded only once. The chain uses TRBV29-1 and TRBJ1-3, with 7 bases lining up with TRBD1. Germline V gene sequence: CDR1 SQVTM, CDR2 ANQGSEA. This CDR3 is built from 13 residues. V gave up 6 bases and J gave up 4 bases; unmatched junction bases: 6. The DNA of the CDR3 is TGCAGCGTGGCAGACAGGGCAGGAAACACCATATATTTT. Residues: CSVADRAGNTIYF.

The chain is built from TRBV10-3 and TRBJ1-2; D might be TRBD1 (5 bases). The CDR3 contains 16 residues. V gave up 0 bases and J gave up 5 bases, with 16 bases separating them. CDR1 is ENHRY and CDR2 is SYGVKD in the germline V gene. This CDR3 is CAISESSQGQGYGYTF. CDR3 in DNA: TGTGCCATCAGTGAGTCGAGTCAGGGCCAGGGATATGGCTACACCTTC.

The CDR3, as DNA: TGTGCCAGCAATCTAGCGGGAGGGCAGTCCTACGAGCAGTACTTC. It encodes CASNLAGGQSYEQYF. The rearrangement uses TRBV28 and TRBJ2-7; TRBD2 agrees at 12 bases. Germline V gene sequence: CDR1 MDHEN, CDR2 SYDVKM. The V gene end was trimmed by 7 bases and the J gene end by 1 base; junction bases not matched to a gene: 5. This CDR3 comprises 15 residues.

V and J are TRBV19 and TRBJ2-7; D is unresolved. V was pared by 5 bases and J by 0 bases, with 11 bases between. This CDR3 comprises 14 residues. The germline V gene has CDR1 LNHDA and CDR2 SQIVND (reference sequence). CDR3 sequence: CASSPTLGSYEQYF. The CDR3 nucleotides are TGTGCCAGTAGTCCCACTTTGGGCTCCTACGAGCAGTACTTC.

The chain uses TRBV7-9 and TRBJ1-4; 10 nucleotides match TRBD1. Trimming took 5 bases from V and 7 from J; bases not matched to a gene: 7. There are 15 residues in the CDR3. Germline loops: CDR1 SEHNR, CDR2 FQNEAQ (reference sequence). The CDR3 region is CASSLRTGGGEKLFF. CDR3 sequence (DNA): TGTGCCAGCAGCCTCAGGACAGGGGGAGGTGAAAAACTGTTTTTT. Full variable domain (rest looked up from reference TRBV7-9 and TRBJ1-4): DTGVSQNPRHKITKRGQNVTFRCDPISEHNRLYWYRQTLGQGPEFLTYFQNEAQLEKSRLLSDRFSAERPKGSFSTLEIQRTEQGDSAMYLCASSLRTGGGEKLFFGSGTQLSVL.